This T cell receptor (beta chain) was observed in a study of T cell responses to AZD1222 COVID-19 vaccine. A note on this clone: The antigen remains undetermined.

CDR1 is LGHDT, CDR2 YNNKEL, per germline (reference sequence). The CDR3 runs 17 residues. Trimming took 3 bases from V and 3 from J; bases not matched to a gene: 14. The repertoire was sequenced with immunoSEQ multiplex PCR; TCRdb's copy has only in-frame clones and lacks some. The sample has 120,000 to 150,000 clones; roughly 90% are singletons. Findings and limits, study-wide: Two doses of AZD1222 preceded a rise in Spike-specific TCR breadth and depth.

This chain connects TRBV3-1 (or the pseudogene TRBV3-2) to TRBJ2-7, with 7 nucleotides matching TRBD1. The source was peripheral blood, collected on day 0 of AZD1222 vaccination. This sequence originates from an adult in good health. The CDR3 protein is CASSQGIEGAPSYEQYF. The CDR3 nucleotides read TGTGCCAGCAGCCAGGGTATTGAGGGGGCCCCGAGCTACGAGCAGTACTTC.